The following is a T cell receptor (beta chain) sequence with its context. Which antigen it targets is not known. No base quality values were provided; no much bigger clone lies one nucleotide off. The V and J ends are trimmed by 2 bases and 6 bases, leaving 14 bases between them. CDR1 and CDR2 were assigned from the germline V gene (reference sequence) as MNHNY and SVGAGI. There are 14 amino acids in the CDR3, from cysteine to phenylalanine inclusive. Only the CDR3 portion is preserved as DNA: 42 bases, with reading frame beginning at the first base. Using the deep immunoSEQ assay, TCR CDR3 regions were amplified from genomic DNA by multiplex PCR. Extracted genomic DNA from each cell subset was spread evenly across all wells of several immunoSEQ 96-well plates, with each plate serving as a replicate. For sorted subsets, each replicate PCR was loaded with roughly 200 ng genomic DNA, equivalent to 30,000 or so T cell genomes. Purified libraries were quantified with a Qubit 3.0 fluorometer, sized on a Bioanalyzer 2100, and re-quantified with the KAPA Library Quantification kit. A separate single-read 150-cycle Illumina NextSeq 550 flow cell was used to sequence each immunoSEQ 96-well plate. The source study handled its data this way. Because the immunoSEQ output included only junctional sequences and no quality scores, the filtering could not be the same as the filtering used for full-length reads. To assign V/J genes and CDR3, sequences were annotated using PyIR, a Python wrapper for IgBLAST v1.9, with IMGT germline references. Reads with weak V/J assignments (E-value above 1e-6), missing CDR3, stop codons, out-of-frame junctions, or ambiguous translated residues were removed. V3J clonotypes were defined as sequences sharing the same inferred V gene, J gene, and CDR3 amino acid sequence. The percentage overlap between two repertoires was calculated by dividing the number of shared unique clonotypes by the size of the smaller repertoire. Richness of each repertoire was evaluated using RTK rarefaction, the Chao1 estimator, and Recon v2.1 estimates of unobserved clonotypes. OLGA was used to compute generation probabilities for all TCRbeta clonotypes that the gDNA method yielded from four donors. The immuneACCESS repertoire file appears here via TCRdb, limited to in-frame rearrangements. These files lack a portion of the clones; in checked studies, under half of the deficit traces to unresolved V genes, and the cause of the others is not known. Clonal size and the V and J genes are those of that table, whereas D and trimming came from the DNA. The sample contains 2 million to 2.5 million clones, roughly 92% of them found a single time. The ten largest clones capture 0.37% of the sample.

This sample was taken from a study of shared clonotypes between healthy human individuals (TCRdb year 2020). Regarding the research as a whole: The cohort comprised two women and a few men aged 18 to 49 years. For each donor, three plates each were used for CD4 naive and CD4 memory, two plates were used for CD8 naive, and one plate was used for CD8 memory. Libraries were prepared and TCR repertoires were sequenced by different laboratories using diverse techniques, in order to increase sequencing depth and limit assay-specific biases. Each donor's leukapheresis produced roughly between roughly 0.85 and 10 billion PBMCs. To estimate repertoire size and how much clonotypes are shared between individuals, the study performed deep sequencing of blood TCR repertoires from five healthy adults. What the research found in general, with its limitations: Pairwise subsampling indicated that sequencing depth was expected to affect the degree of clonotype sharing among donors. The small number of donors limited the genetic and exposure-history diversity represented. Across a handful of donors, approximately 4.6% of naive CD4, approximately 3.6% of naive CD8, roughly 2.2% of memory CD4, and about 0.4% of memory CD8 clonotypes were shared. Only blood was sampled, and tissue TCR repertoires likely differ from those in blood. Estimated clonotype richness was generally larger for naive than for memory subsets. Even with the large sequencing depth, rarefaction of the sorted-subset datasets indicated that sequencing was incomplete. Clonotypes shared by all four sorted-subset donors showed higher generation probabilities than non-shared clonotypes.

The donors were healthy, HIV-negative adults with no recently reported acute infections or vaccinations. Every donor was a Caucasian adult residing in Nashville, Tennessee, USA. CD4+ T cells were enriched through magnetic negative selection, after which naive cells were positively selected on CD45RA and the remaining negative fraction served as the memory subset. Blood was obtained by leukapheresis, after which PBMCs were separated by Ficoll-Histopaque density gradient centrifugation and cryopreserved in liquid nitrogen vapor phase. Analytical flow cytometry was used to check the purity and quantity of each magnetically sorted T cell population. Each sorted fraction had its genomic DNA isolated and then quantified by UV absorbance on a Nanodrop 2000c.

This clonotype was obtained from a man younger than 35 in good health. Some clones in this sample may be carry-over from other donors' samples. The sequencing input was naive CD4+ T cells from PBMCs. Sample cell subset or site, as interpreted from the label and publication: CD45RA+ positively selected. The sequence is built from TRBV6-6 and TRBJ2-7; a weak D assignment points to TRBD1 (5 bases agree). The CDR3 loop reads CASSYDRSVSEQYF. The DNA is as follows: TGTGCCAGCAGTTACGACAGATCTGTGAGCGAGCAGTACTTC.